The 19 T cell receptor beta chains below all came from one sample that was sequenced in a study of shared clonotypes between healthy human individuals. Sequencing used immunoSEQ multiplex PCR; TCRdb keeps in-frame clones, though not all of them. The data contain 2 million to 2.5 million clones, approximately 93% of them singletons. Specimen: naive CD4+ T cells from PBMCs. Subset of the sample: CD45RA+ positively selected. These receptors came from a man aged 18 to 29 in good health. Some clones in this sample may be carry-over from other donors' samples.

V usage is TRBV5-1 and J usage is TRBJ1-4; no firm D call. Germline V gene lookup returns CDR1 SGHRS and CDR2 YFSETQ. V lost 0 bases and J 8 bases, leaving 14 bases between the germline ends. This CDR3 contains 15 residues. The CDR3 coding sequence is TGCGCCAGCAGCTTGGTACCTAATGAGATGGAAAAACTGTTTTTT. Its protein product is CASSLVPNEMEKLFF.

The rearrangement joins TRBV29-1 to TRBJ2-1; no reliable D call. Deletions cut 5 bases from V and 6 bases from J, with 11 bases between. This CDR3 is 12 amino acids long. Germline CDR1 is SQVTM and CDR2 is ANQGSEA. The CDR3 nucleotides read TGCAGCGTTAGTAAGCAACCCAATGAGCAGTTCTTC. Residues: CSVSKQPNEQFF.

This chain links TRBV11-2 with TRBJ1-1; D call uncertain. V was pared by 6 bases and J by 5 bases, with 10 bases between. Germline V CDR1 and CDR2: SGHAT, FQNNGV. This CDR3 spans 12 amino acids. In nucleotides, the CDR3 is TGTGCCAGCAGTCCAGTGGGGACTGAAGCTTTCTTT. It translates to CASSPVGTEAFF.

The CDR3 region has the DNA TGCGCCAGCAGCTTGGCCGGGACTCAAGTCGGAAACACCATATATTTT. As protein: CASSLAGTQVGNTIYF. The rearrangement links TRBV5-1 to TRBJ1-3; maybe TRBD1 (5 bases). CDR3 size: 16 residues. V lost 0 bases, J lost 4 bases, and 14 bases lay in between. Germline V gene lookup returns CDR1 SGHRS and CDR2 YFSETQ.

This chain connects TRBV28 to TRBJ1-1, with a possible D match to TRBD1 (5 bases). V shed 2 bases and J shed 10 bases, with 14 bases lying between them. CDR1 and CDR2 from the germline V gene are MDHEN and SYDVKM. This CDR3 has 13 residues. The CDR3 sequence is CASSLIRLGRAFF. CDR3 nucleotides: TGTGCCAGCAGTTTAATCCGGCTGGGGCGAGCTTTCTTT.

J is TRBJ2-5 and V is TRBV7-7; 9 bases align to TRBD1. After removal of 4 bases from V and 7 bases from J, the junction contained 7 bases not matched to a gene. In germline, CDR1 is SSHAT, CDR2 FNYEAQ (reference sequence). The CDR3 loop spans 14 amino acids. The CDR3 sequence is CASSSGTGKVTQYF. The CDR3 bases are TGTGCCAGCAGCTCCGGGACAGGGAAGGTGACCCAGTACTTC.

About this clone itself: In the same sample, other DNA sequences code for this CDR3. The chain links TRBV5-4 to TRBJ2-1; a possible D gene is TRBD2 (5 bases). V dropped 0 bases and J dropped 0 bases, with 10 bases sitting between them. In germline, CDR1 is SGHNT, CDR2 YYREEE (reference sequence). This CDR3 region has 16 residues. CDR3 sequence reads: CASSLGGLSSYNEQFF. The CDR3 DNA sequence: TGTGCCAGCAGCTTGGGAGGGTTAAGCTCCTACAATGAGCAGTTCTTC.

The CDR3 protein is CATAPGQGGEQYF. The DNA of the CDR3 is TGTGCCACCGCACCGGGACAGGGCGGCGAGCAGTACTTC. This chain connects TRBV27 to TRBJ2-7; 9 nucleotides align to TRBD1. This CDR3 is 13 amino acids long. The germline gives CDR1 MNHEY, CDR2 SMNVEV (reference sequence). Losses at the gene ends were 10 bases for V and 6 bases for J; bases not matched to a gene: 10.

The chain is built from TRBV5-1 and TRBJ1-1, with no clear D. The CDR3 is 14 residues long. The ends were cut back, 5 bases at V and 2 bases at J, with 13 bases in the middle. Germline CDR1 and CDR2: SGHRS and YFSETQ. As DNA, the CDR3 is TGCGCCAGCAGGTCGGCAGCCGAAAACACTGAAGCTTTCTTT. Protein: CASRSAAENTEAFF. The whole variable domain, remainder taken from reference TRBV5-1 and TRBJ1-1, is KAGVTQTPRYLIKTRGQQVTLSCSPISGHRSVSWYQQTPGQGLQFLFEYFSETQRNKGNFPGRFSGRQFSNSRSEMNVSTLELGDSALYLCASRSAAENTEAFFGQGTRLTVV.

The chain joins TRBV7-3 to TRBJ2-3; no clear D gene. V dropped 4 bases and J dropped 3 bases, with 17 bases sitting between them. Germline CDR1 SGHTA, CDR2 FQGTGA. The CDR3 covers 16 residues. The CDR3 DNA sequence: TGTGCCAGCAGCTCCGGAACGAGTCAAATGACAGATACGCAGTATTTT. Residues: CASSSGTSQMTDTQYF.

This clone was observed once. The chain uses TRBV7-2 and TRBJ1-3, with 8 bases matching TRBD1. Germline-derived CDR1 and CDR2 are SGHTA and FQGNSA. J gave up 0 bases and V 1 base, and 2 bases lay outside the gene matches. This CDR3 has 16 amino acids. CDR3: CASSLVDRASGNTIYF. The DNA of the CDR3 is TGTGCCAGCAGCTTAGTGGACAGGGCCTCTGGAAACACCATATATTTT.

V usage is TRBV2 and J usage is TRBJ2-5, with D perhaps matching TRBD2 (6 bases). Germline CDR1 is SNHLY and CDR2 is FYNNEI. V was shortened by 4 bases and J by 13 bases, with 19 bases between the two germline ends. The CDR3 covers 13 residues. DNA for the CDR3: TGTGCCAGCAGTGGGGAGGCGTATCCGGTAGGGTACTTC. Translation gives CASSGEAYPVGYF.

This clone appeared a single time. The chain is built from TRBV7-2 and TRBJ2-3; 7 nucleotides align to TRBD1. The germline CDR1 and CDR2 sequences are SGHTA and FQGNSA. Trimming removed 5 bases from V and 4 bases from J; junction bases left unmatched: 12. The CDR3 length is 16 residues. CDR3: CASSPITGAAADTQYF. CDR3 DNA sequence: TGTGCCAGCAGCCCAATCACAGGGGCTGCTGCAGATACGCAGTATTTT. Full variable domain (remainder filled in from reference TRBV7-2 and TRBJ2-3): GAGVSQSPSNKVTEKGKDVELRCDPISGHTALYWYRQSLGQGLEFLIYFQGNSAPDKSGLPSDRFSAERTGGSVSTLTIQRTQQEDSAVYLCASSPITGAAADTQYFGPGTRLTVL.

Notes on this clone: Distinct nucleotide sequences in the sample also encode this CDR3. V and J are TRBV6-1 and TRBJ2-7; 7 bases map to TRBD1. There are 14 residues in the CDR3. Trimming took 1 base from V and 3 from J; bases not matched to a gene: 3. Germline lookup yields CDR1 MNHNS and CDR2 SASEGT. The CDR3 DNA follows: TGTGCCAGCAGTGAAGTGGGGGACAGCTACGAGCAGTACTTC. Protein: CASSEVGDSYEQYF.

The V call is TRBV7-2, the J call TRBJ2-7, with D perhaps matching TRBD1 or TRBD2 (7 bases each). This CDR3 contains 15 residues. Trimming removed 2 bases from V and 2 bases from J, with 13 bases in between. The germline V gene encodes CDR1 SGHTA and CDR2 FQGNSA. The CDR3 DNA is TGTGCCAGCAGCTTAAGCGGGACAGTCACCTACGAGCAGTACTTC. This translates into CASSLSGTVTYEQYF. The full variable domain, rest sourced from reference TRBV7-2 and TRBJ2-7, is GAGVSQSPSNKVTEKGKDVELRCDPISGHTALYWYRQSLGQGLEFLIYFQGNSAPDKSGLPSDRFSAERTGGSVSTLTIQRTQQEDSAVYLCASSLSGTVTYEQYFGPGTRLTVT.

The chain is built from TRBV5-1 and TRBJ2-1; 8 bases fit TRBD2. The CDR3 totals 14 residues. Germline V lookup: CDR1 SGHRS, CDR2 YFSETQ. Trimming at V came to 0 bases and at J to 8 bases, leaving 4 bases not matched to a gene. As DNA, the CDR3 is TGCGCCAGCAGCTTGGGTATAGCGGGACATGAGCAGTTCTTC. Its translation: CASSLGIAGHEQFF. Full variable domain (missing parts from reference TRBV5-1 and TRBJ2-1): KAGVTQTPRYLIKTRGQQVTLSCSPISGHRSVSWYQQTPGQGLQFLFEYFSETQRNKGNFPGRFSGRQFSNSRSEMNVSTLELGDSALYLCASSLGIAGHEQFFGPGTRLTVL.

The chain couples TRBV21-1 to TRBJ2-7. TRBV21-1 counts as a pseudogene. The CDR3 has 13 residues. CDR3 protein: CASGKGRLGEQYF. The CDR3 bases are TGTGCCAGCGGTAAAGGTAGGCTTGGGGAGCAGTACTTC.

This clone was recorded once. Written as DNA, the CDR3 is TGCGCCAGCAGCTTGATCGCCACAGGGGGCTCGGGGACTGAAGCTTTCTTT. Translation gives CASSLIATGGSGTEAFF. J is TRBJ1-1 and V is TRBV5-1; 9 nucleotides agree with TRBD1. This CDR3 contains 17 residues. Germline V CDR1 and CDR2: SGHRS, YFSETQ. V lost 1 base to trimming and J lost 5 bases; unmatched junction nucleotides: 12.

V gene TRBV7-2 combines with J gene TRBJ2-1; 14 bases fit TRBD2. Per the germline V gene, CDR1 is SGHTA and CDR2 is FQGNSA. V was pared by 0 bases and J by 5 bases, with 9 bases of the junction left unmatched. This CDR3 contains 19 residues. CDR3 DNA: TGTGCCAGCAGCTTAGCGCTCCGACTAGCGGGAGGGTTACACAATGAGCAGTTCTTC. Amino acid sequence: CASSLALRLAGGLHNEQFF.